Presented here are 7 T cell receptor beta chains from one specimen sequenced in a study of spatial heterogeneity in lung cancer. TCRdb itself ran the 5' RACE reads through MiXCR, one entry per CDR3 protein. The table includes about 25,000 distinct CDR3 sequences, 7% detected once. The time point here: sample taken at primary tumor resection. The material sequenced was PBMCs, taken at surgery. Receptor source: a male donor with early-stage non-small cell lung cancer.

In DNA, the CDR3 is TGCGCCAGCAGCTTGGGAGGACTTCAAGAGACCCAGTACTTC. This sequence encodes CASSLGGLQETQYF. J is TRBJ2-5 and V is TRBV5-1; the D gene is possibly TRBD2 (5 bases). V shed 0 bases and J shed 2 bases, with 8 bases lying between them. This CDR3 has 14 amino acids. CDR1 and CDR2 (germline): SGHRS, YFSETQ.

This clonotype appeared many times. The genes are TRBV5-1 and TRBJ2-3; 12 nucleotides line up with TRBD2. V lost 4 bases and J lost 3; bases outside the gene matches: 6. Germline V gene lookup returns CDR1 SGHRS and CDR2 YFSETQ. The CDR3 contains 16 residues. The CDR3 reads CASSGGTSGFTDTQYF. CDR3 DNA sequence: TGCGCCAGCAGCGGTGGGACTAGCGGGTTTACAGATACGCAGTATTTT.

This clonotype was detected ten times or more. The V gene is TRBV7-2, the J gene TRBJ2-3; D gene ambiguous. CDR3 size: 14 residues. The V and J ends lost 5 bases and 3 bases respectively, with 12 bases between them. The V gene's germline CDR1 is SGHTA and CDR2 FQGNSA. This CDR3 reads CASSDPSRTDTQYF. The CDR3 coding sequence is TGTGCCAGCAGCGACCCCTCGCGGACAGATACGCAGTATTTT.

This clonotype has at least ten counts. V is TRBV12-3 or TRBV12-4 and J is TRBJ2-1; D gene ambiguous. Trimming removed 3 bases from V and 0 bases from J, with 12 bases in between. The CDR3 loop spans 16 amino acids. Here the CDR3 DNA reads TGTGCCAGCAGTTTTGTGACCCCCAGCTCCTACAATGAGCAGTTCTTC. Protein sequence: CASSFVTPSSYNEQFF.

This clonotype was picked up many times. The chain uses TRBV4-1 and TRBJ2-1; D is perhaps TRBD2 (5 bases). The V gene's germline CDR1 is MGHRA and CDR2 YSYEKL. This CDR3 is 17 amino acids long. Trimming shortened V by 0 bases and J by 6 bases, and 18 bases separated the two germline ends. CDR3 region: CASSQDRGGRRGNEQFF. The CDR3 coding sequence is TGCGCCAGCAGCCAAGATCGTGGAGGCCGACGGGGCAATGAGCAGTTCTTC.

This clonotype was seen more than once but under ten times. This rearrangement joins TRBV2 to TRBJ2-3, with D uncertain. The CDR3 sequence is 15 residues long. Germline CDR1 is SNHLY and CDR2 is FYNNEI. Trimming shortened V by 9 bases and J by 0 bases, and 16 bases separated the two germline ends. Here the CDR3 reads CASAQDVASTDTQYF. The CDR3 DNA sequence: TGTGCCAGTGCCCAGGACGTCGCGAGCACAGATACGCAGTATTTT.

V and J are TRBV4-2 and TRBJ2-2; D call uncertain. Per germline, CDR1 LGHNA and CDR2 YNFKEQ. V was shortened by 6 bases and J by 7 bases, with 12 bases between the two germline ends. The CDR3 covers 13 residues. CDR3 region: CASSLSVDGELFF. The DNA for the CDR3 is TGTGCCAGCAGTCTGTCTGTGGACGGGGAGCTGTTTTTT.